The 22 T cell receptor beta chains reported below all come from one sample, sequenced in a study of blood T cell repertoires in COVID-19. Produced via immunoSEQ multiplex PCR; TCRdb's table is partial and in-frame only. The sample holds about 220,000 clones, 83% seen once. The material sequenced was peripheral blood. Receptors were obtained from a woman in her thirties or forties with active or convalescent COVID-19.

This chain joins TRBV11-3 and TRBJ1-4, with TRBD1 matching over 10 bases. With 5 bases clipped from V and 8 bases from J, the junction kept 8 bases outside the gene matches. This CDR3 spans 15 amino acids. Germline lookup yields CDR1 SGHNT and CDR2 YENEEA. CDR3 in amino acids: CASSAGDRGREKLFF. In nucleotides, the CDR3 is TGTGCCAGCAGCGCGGGGGACAGGGGCCGAGAAAAACTGTTTTTT.

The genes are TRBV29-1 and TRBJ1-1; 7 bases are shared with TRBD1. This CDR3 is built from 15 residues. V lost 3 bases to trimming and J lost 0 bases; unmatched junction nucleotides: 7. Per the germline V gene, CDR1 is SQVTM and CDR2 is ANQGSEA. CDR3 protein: CSVDPRGRMNTEAFF. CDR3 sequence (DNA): TGCAGCGTTGACCCGAGGGGGCGAATGAACACTGAAGCTTTCTTT.

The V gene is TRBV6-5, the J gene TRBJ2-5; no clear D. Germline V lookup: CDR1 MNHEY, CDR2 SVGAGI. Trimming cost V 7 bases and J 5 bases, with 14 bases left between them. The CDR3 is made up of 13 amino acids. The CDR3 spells CASTRTSGETQYF. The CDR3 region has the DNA TGTGCCAGCACCCGAACCAGTGGTGAGACCCAGTACTTC.

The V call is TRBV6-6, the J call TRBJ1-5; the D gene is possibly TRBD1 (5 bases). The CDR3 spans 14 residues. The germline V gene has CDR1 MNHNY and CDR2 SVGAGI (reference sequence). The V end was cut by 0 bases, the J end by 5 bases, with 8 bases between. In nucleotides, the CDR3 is TGTGCCAGCAGTTACTCTTCAGGGTATCAGCCCCAGCATTTT. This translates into CASSYSSGYQPQHF.

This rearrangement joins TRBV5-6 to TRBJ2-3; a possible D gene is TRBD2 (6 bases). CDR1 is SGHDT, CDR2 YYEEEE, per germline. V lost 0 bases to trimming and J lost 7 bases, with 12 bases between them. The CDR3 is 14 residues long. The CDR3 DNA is TGTGCCAGCAGCTTGGGACTAGGATTGTATACGCAGTATTTT. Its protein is CASSLGLGLYTQYF.

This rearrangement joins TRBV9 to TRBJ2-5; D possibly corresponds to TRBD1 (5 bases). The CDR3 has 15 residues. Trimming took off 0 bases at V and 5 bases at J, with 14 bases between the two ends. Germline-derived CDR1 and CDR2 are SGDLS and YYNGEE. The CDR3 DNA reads TGTGCCAGCAGCGTAGCTGGGGCCGTAGGTGAGACCCAGTACTTC. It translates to CASSVAGAVGETQYF.

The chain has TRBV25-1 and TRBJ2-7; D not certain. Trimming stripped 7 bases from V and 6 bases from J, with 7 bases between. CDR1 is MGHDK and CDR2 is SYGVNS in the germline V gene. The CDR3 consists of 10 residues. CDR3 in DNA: TGTGCCAGCACCCCATCCGAGCAGTACTTC. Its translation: CASTPSEQYF.

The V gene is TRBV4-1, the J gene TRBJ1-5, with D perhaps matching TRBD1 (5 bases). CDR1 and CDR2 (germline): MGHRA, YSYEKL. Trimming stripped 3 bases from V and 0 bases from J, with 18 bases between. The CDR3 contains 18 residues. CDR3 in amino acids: CASSHSFSTAYSNQPQHF. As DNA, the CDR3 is TGCGCCAGCAGCCACTCCTTCTCGACAGCTTATAGCAATCAGCCCCAGCATTTT.

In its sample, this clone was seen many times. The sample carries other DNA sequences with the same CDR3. The CDR3 DNA reads as TGTGCCAGCAGTTTGACAGGGGGTCGGGCGGGGGCTGGAGCTTTCTTT. The encoded protein is CASSLTGGRAGAGAFF. V usage is TRBV6-6 and J usage is TRBJ1-1, with 9 bases aligning to TRBD1. CDR1 MNHNY and CDR2 SVGAGI come from the germline V gene (reference sequence). This CDR3 is built from 16 residues. J gave up 10 bases and V 4 bases, and 16 bases lay outside the gene matches.

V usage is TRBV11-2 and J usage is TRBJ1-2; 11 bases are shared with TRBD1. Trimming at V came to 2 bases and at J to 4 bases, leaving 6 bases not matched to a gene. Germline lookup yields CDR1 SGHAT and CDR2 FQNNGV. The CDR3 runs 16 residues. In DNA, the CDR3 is TGTGCCAGCAGCTTAAGGACAGGGGGCTCCGGCTATGGCTACACCTTC. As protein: CASSLRTGGSGYGYTF.

The CDR3 region has the DNA TGTGCCTGGAGTCCCTGGGAGGGGAGAGGTGAAAAACTGTTTTTT. Residues: CAWSPWEGRGEKLFF. J is TRBJ1-4 and V is TRBV30; weak D call: TRBD1 (5 bases). The CDR3 consists of 15 residues. V dropped 2 bases and J dropped 7 bases, with 17 bases sitting between them. Germline V lookup: CDR1 GTSNPN, CDR2 SVGIG (reference sequence). Looking up the rest from reference TRBV30 and TRBJ1-4 gives the full variable domain: SQTIHQWPATLVQPVGSPLSLECTVEGTSNPNLYWYRQAAGRGLQLLFYSVGIGQISSEVPQNLSASRPQDRQFILSSKKLLLSDSGFYLCAWSPWEGRGEKLFFGSGTQLSVL.

In DNA form, the CDR3 reads TGTGCCACAAAACAGGGGGCTGGAAACACCATATATTTT. Amino acids: CATKQGAGNTIYF. The chain combines TRBV3-1 (or the pseudogene TRBV3-2) with TRBJ1-3; 8 nucleotides agree with TRBD1. Looked up from germline, CDR1 is LGHDT and CDR2 is YNNKEL (reference sequence). With 10 bases clipped from V and 2 bases from J, the junction kept 4 bases outside the gene matches. This CDR3 region has 13 residues.

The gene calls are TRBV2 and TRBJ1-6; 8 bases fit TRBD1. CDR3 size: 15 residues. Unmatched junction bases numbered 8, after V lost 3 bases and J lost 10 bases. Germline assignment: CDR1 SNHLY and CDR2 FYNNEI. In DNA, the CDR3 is TGTGCCAGCAGTGATTTACAGGGGGGGAACTCACCCCTCCACTTT. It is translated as CASSDLQGGNSPLHF.

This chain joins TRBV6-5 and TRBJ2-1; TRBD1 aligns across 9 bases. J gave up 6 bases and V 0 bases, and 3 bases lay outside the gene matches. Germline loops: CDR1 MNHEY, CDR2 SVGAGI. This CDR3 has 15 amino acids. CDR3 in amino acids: CASSYSWTGANEQFF. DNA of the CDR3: TGTGCCAGCAGTTACTCCTGGACAGGGGCCAATGAGCAGTTCTTC.

The DNA of the CDR3 is TGTGCCAGCAGTTTGAGTAGCAATGAGCAGTTCTTC. Translated: CASSLSSNEQFF. The chain links TRBV6-5 to TRBJ2-1; D remains unclear. Germline-derived CDR1 and CDR2 are MNHEY and SVGAGI. Trimming removed 4 bases from V and 6 bases from J, with 7 bases in between. This CDR3 is built from 12 residues.

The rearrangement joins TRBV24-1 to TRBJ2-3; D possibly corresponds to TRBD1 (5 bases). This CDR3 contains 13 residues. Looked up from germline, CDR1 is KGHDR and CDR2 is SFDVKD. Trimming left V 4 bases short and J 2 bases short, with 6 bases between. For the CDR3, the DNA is TGTGCCACCAGTGAACAGGACACAGATACGCAGTATTTT. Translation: CATSEQDTDTQYF.

For the CDR3, the DNA is TGTGCCAGCCTCGACAGGGGACACGAGCAGTACTTC. Translating it yields CASLDRGHEQYF. The chain carries TRBV28 and TRBJ2-7, with 8 bases aligning to TRBD1. Germline V gives CDR1 MDHEN, CDR2 SYDVKM. The CDR3 is 12 amino acids. Germline trimming cut 8 bases from V and 5 bases from J; bases unmatched to any gene: 5.

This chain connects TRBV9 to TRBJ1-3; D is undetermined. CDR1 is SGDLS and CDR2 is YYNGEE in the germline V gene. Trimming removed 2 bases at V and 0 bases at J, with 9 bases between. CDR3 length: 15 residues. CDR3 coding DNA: TGTGCCAGCAGCGTTTTTCCAAACTCTGGAAACACCATATATTTT. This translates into CASSVFPNSGNTIYF.

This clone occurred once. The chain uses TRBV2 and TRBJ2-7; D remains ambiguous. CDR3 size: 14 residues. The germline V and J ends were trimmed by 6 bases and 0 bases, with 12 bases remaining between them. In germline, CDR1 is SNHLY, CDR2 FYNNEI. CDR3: CASRRVWSSYEQYF. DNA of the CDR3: TGTGCCAGCAGGAGAGTCTGGAGCTCCTACGAGCAGTACTTC.

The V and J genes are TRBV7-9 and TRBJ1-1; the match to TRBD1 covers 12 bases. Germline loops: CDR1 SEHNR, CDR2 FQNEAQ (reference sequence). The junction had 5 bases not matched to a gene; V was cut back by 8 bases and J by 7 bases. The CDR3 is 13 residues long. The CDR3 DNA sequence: TGTGCCAGCCGGGACAGGGGGCGTGTTGAAGCTTTCTTT. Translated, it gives CASRDRGRVEAFF.

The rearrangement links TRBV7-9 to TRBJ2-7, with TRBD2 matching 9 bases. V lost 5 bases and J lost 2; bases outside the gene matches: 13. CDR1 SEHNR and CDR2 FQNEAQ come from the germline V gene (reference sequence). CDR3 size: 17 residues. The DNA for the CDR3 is TGTGCCAGCAGCCCAAACCCCGGGACTAGCCCCACCTACGAGCAGTACTTC. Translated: CASSPNPGTSPTYEQYF.

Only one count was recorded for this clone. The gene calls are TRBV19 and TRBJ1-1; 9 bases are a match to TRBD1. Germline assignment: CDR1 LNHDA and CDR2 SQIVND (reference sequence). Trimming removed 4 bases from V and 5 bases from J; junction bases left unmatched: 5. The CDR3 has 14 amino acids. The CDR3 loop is CASSTGQGRTEAFF. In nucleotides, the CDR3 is TGTGCCAGTAGTACTGGACAGGGGAGAACTGAAGCTTTCTTT.